What follows are 5 T cell receptor beta chains derived from one specimen sequenced in a study of control samples from healthy donors and cancer patients. Method: immunoSEQ multiplex PCR; TCRdb's copy keeps in-frame clones and lacks some. The sample has around 80,000 clones; just under 90% are singletons. Sequencing input: blood. The receptors shown here come from a man aged 45 to 65 in good health.

Regarding this clone: At one boundary the junction diverges from the germline segment, which might be a read error. This chain connects TRBV4-2 to TRBJ1-5, with D unclear. This CDR3 spans 13 amino acids. Per germline, CDR1 LGHNA and CDR2 YNFKEQ. The CDR3 sequence: CASSQDSNRPQHF. The CDR3 coding sequence is TGTGCCAGCAGCCAAGACTCCAATCGGCCCCAGCATTTT.

The CDR3: CASSGPSGPEYF. The CDR3, as DNA: TGTGCCAGCAGTGGCCCTTCGGGACCCGAGTACTTC. V is TRBV6-6 and J is TRBJ2-4; either TRBD1 or TRBD2 may fit D (5 bases each). Trimming took off 5 bases at V and 14 bases at J, with 16 bases between the two ends. This CDR3 is 12 amino acids long. The germline CDR1 and CDR2 sequences are MNHNY and SVGAGI (reference sequence).

Written as DNA, the CDR3 is TGTGCCAGCAGTGAGTCGGGACAGGGACGGACTGAAGCTTTCTTT. Amino acids: CASSESGQGRTEAFF. The chain links TRBV6-1 to TRBJ1-1; 9 bases are shared with TRBD1. From germline, CDR1 is MNHNS and CDR2 SASEGT. There are 15 residues in the CDR3. Unmatched junction bases numbered 7, after V lost 3 bases and J lost 5 bases.

This clone was observed a single time. This rearrangement joins TRBV5-1 to TRBJ2-3; possible D gene TRBD2, 5 bases. V was shortened by 2 bases and J by 5 bases, with 9 bases between the two germline ends. CDR3 size: 13 residues. Germline V gives CDR1 SGHRS, CDR2 YFSETQ. The CDR3 spells CASSLRAGDTQYF. The DNA for the CDR3 is TGCGCCAGCAGCTTACGGGCGGGAGATACGCAGTATTTT.

By its share, this clone is medium-sized. The rearrangement uses TRBV6-4 and TRBJ2-1, with 7 bases matching TRBD1. The CDR3 covers 15 residues. J gave up 6 bases and V 0 bases, and 5 bases lay outside the gene matches. Germline V gene data show CDR1 as MRHNA and CDR2 as SNTAGT. The DNA for the CDR3 is TGTGCCAGCAGTGACTCGGGGGACAGCACCAATGAGCAGTTCTTC. It codes for CASSDSGDSTNEQFF.